This T cell receptor (beta chain) was obtained from a study of T cell responses to AZD1222 COVID-19 vaccine. Study conclusions and caveats: Clonal diversity was possibly underestimated, and white British individuals and females predominated among donors. Dominant at 160-218 and 743-854, vaccine-associated CD4 TCRs also spanned spike.

The V gene lost 4 bases and the J gene lost 4 bases, with 15 bases spanning the gap. The CDR3 length is 14 residues. Germline loops: CDR1 GTSNPN, CDR2 SVGIG (reference sequence). Remarks on this clone: Its antigen is undetermined.

Method: immunoSEQ multiplex PCR; TCRdb's copy keeps in-frame clones and lacks some. The sample contains 100,000 or so clones, 87% of which appear only once. The chain has TRBV30 and TRBJ2-3; possibly TRBD2 for D (5 bases). Sequencing used peripheral blood, obtained on day 0 of AZD1222 vaccination. The sequence was collected from an adult in good health. In DNA form, the CDR3 reads TGTGCCTGGAAGCTTACTGCGGGTGCAGATACGCAGTATTTT. This sequence encodes CAWKLTAGADTQYF.